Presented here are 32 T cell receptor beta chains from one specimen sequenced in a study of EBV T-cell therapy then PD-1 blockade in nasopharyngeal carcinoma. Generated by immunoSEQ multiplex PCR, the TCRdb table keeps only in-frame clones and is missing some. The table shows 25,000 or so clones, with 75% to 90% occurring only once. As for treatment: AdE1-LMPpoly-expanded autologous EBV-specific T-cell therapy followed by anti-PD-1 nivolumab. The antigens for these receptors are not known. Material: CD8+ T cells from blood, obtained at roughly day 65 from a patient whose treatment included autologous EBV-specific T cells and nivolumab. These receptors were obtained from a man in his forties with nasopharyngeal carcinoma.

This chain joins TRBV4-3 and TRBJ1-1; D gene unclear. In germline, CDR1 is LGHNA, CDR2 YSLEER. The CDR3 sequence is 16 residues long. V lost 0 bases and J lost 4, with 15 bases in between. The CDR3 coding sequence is TGCGCCAGCAGCCAAGATTTGGGTTTTGAGAGCACTGAAGCTTTCTTT. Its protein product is CASSQDLGFESTEAFF.

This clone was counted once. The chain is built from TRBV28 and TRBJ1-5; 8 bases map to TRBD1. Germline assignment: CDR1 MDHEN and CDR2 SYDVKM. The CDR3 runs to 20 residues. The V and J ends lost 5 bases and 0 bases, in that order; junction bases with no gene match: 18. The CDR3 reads CASSLPLGQGTPYSNQPQHF. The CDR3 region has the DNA TGTGCCAGCAGTCTCCCACTAGGACAGGGCACCCCTTATAGCAATCAGCCCCAGCATTTT.

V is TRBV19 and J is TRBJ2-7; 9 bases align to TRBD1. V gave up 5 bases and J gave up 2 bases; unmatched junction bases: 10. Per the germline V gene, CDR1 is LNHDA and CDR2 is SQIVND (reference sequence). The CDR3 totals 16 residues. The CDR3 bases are TGTGCCAGTAGTCCCAGACAGGGGGAAAACCCCTACGAGCAGTACTTC. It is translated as CASSPRQGENPYEQYF.

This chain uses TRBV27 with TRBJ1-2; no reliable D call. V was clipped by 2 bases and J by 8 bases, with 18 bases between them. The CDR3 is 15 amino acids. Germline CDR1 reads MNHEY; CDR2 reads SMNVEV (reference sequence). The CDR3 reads CASSLREGISGGYTF. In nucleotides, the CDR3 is TGTGCCAGCAGTTTACGCGAGGGTATATCCGGGGGCTACACCTTC.

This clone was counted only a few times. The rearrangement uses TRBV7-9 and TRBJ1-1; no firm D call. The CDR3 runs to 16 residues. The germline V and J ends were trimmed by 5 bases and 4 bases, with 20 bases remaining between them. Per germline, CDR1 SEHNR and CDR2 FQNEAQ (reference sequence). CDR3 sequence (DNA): TGTGCCAGCAGCACCAATCGGGTGGGCGCGCTCACTGAAGCTTTCTTT. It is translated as CASSTNRVGALTEAFF.

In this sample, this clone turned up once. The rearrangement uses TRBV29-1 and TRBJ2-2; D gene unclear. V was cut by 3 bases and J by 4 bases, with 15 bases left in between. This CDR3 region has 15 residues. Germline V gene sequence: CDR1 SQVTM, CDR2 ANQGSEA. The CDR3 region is CSVEVAGSSTGELFF. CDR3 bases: TGCAGCGTTGAGGTGGCCGGGTCTTCCACCGGGGAGCTGTTTTTT.

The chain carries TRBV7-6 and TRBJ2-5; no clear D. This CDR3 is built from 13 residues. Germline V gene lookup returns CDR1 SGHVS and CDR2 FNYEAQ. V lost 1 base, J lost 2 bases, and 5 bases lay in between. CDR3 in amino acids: CASSLVWQETQYF. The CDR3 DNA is TGTGCCAGCAGCTTAGTGTGGCAAGAGACCCAGTACTTC.

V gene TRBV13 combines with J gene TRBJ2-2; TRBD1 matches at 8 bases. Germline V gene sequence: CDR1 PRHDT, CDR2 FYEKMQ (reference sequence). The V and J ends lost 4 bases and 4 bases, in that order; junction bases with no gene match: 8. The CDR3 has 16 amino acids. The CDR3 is CASSSETGASTGELFF. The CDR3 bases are TGTGCCAGCAGCTCGGAGACAGGGGCGTCCACCGGGGAGCTGTTTTTT. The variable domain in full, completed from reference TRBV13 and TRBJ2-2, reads AAGVIQSPRHLIKEKRETATLKCYPIPRHDTVYWYQQGPGQDPQFLISFYEKMQSDKGSIPDRFSAQQFSDYHSELNMSSLELGDSALYFCASSSETGASTGELFFGEGSRLTVL.

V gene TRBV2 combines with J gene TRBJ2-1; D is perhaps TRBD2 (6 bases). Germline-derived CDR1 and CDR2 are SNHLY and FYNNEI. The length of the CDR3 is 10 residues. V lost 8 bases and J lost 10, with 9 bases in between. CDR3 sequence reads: CASPRGEQFF. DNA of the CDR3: TGTGCCAGCCCCCGGGGGGAGCAGTTCTTC.

This CDR3 is CASSVGGDSFYGYTF. CDR3 in DNA: TGCGCCAGCAGCGTGGGGGGGGACAGCTTCTATGGCTACACCTTC. The J gene is TRBJ1-2, the V gene TRBV10-2; the match to TRBD1 covers 7 bases. The ends lost 6 bases at V and 4 bases at J; junction bases unmatched: 11. The V gene's germline CDR1 is WSHSY and CDR2 SAAADI. The CDR3 contains 15 residues.

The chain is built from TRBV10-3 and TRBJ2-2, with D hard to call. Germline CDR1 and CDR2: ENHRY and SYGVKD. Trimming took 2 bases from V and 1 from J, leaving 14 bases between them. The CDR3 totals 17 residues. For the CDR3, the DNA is TGTGCCATCAGTGAGAAGGGCACATGGAGGAACACCGGGGAGCTGTTTTTT. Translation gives CAISEKGTWRNTGELFF.

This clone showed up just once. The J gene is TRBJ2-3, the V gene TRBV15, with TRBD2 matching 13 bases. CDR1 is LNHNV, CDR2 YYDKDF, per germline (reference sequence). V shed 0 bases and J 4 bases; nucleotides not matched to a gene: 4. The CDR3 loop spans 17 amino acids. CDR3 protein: CATSREELAGGADTQYF. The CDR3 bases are TGTGCCACCAGCAGAGAAGAACTAGCGGGGGGGGCAGATACGCAGTATTTT.

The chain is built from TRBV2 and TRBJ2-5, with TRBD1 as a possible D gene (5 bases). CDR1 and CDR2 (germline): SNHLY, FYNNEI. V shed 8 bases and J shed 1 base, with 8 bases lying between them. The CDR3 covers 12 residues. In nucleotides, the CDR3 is TGTGCCAGCGTAGACAGCCAAGAGACCCAGTACTTC. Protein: CASVDSQETQYF.

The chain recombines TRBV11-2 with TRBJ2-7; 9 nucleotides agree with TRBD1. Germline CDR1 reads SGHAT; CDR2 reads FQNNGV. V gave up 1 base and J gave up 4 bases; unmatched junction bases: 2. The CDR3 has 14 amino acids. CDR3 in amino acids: CASSLGTGVYEQYF. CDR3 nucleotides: TGTGCCAGCAGCTTAGGGACAGGGGTTTACGAGCAGTACTTC.

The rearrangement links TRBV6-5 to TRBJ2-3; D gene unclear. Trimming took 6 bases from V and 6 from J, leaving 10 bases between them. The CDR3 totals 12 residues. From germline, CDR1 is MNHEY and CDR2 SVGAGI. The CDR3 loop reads CASRTASDTQYF. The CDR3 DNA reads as TGTGCCAGCAGGACGGCGTCGGATACGCAGTATTTT.

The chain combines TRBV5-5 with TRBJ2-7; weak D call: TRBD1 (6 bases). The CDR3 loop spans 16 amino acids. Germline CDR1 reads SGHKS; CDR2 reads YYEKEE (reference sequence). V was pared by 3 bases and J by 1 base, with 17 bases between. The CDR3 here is CASSSARTVGSYEQYF. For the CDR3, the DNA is TGTGCCAGCAGCTCCGCCCGGACAGTCGGTTCCTACGAGCAGTACTTC.

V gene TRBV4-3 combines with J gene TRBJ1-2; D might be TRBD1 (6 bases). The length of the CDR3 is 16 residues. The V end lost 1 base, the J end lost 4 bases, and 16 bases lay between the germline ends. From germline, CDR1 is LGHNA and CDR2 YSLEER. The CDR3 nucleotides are TGCGCCAGCAGCCAAGGGGAGGGGGGCCGTCCCTATGGCTACACCTTC. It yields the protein CASSQGEGGRPYGYTF.

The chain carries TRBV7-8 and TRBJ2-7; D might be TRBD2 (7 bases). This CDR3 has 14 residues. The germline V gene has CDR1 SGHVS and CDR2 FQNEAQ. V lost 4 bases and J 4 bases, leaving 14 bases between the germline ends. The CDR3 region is CASSSGGLTYEQYF. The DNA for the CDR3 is TGTGCCAGCAGCTCCGGGGGGCTGACGTACGAGCAGTACTTC.

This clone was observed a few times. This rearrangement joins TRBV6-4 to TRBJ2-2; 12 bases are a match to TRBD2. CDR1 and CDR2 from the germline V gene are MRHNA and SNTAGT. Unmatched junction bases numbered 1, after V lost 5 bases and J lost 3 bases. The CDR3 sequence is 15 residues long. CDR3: CASSRTSGDTGELFF. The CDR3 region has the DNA TGTGCCAGCAGTAGGACTAGCGGGGACACCGGGGAGCTGTTTTTT.

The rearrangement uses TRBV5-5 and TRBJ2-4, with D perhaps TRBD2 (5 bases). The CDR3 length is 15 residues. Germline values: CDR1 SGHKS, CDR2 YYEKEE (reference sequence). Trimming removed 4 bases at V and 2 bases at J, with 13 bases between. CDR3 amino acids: CASSRHGETKNIQYF. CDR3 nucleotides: TGTGCCAGCAGCCGTCACGGGGAAACCAAAAACATTCAGTACTTC. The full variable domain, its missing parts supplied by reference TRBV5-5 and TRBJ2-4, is DAGVTQSPTHLIKTRGQQVTLRCSPISGHKSVSWYQQVLGQGPQFIFQYYEKEERGRGNFPDRFSARQFPNYSSELNVNALLLGDSALYLCASSRHGETKNIQYFGAGTRLSVL.

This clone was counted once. This CDR3 reads CASSPGTGKYEQYF. Written as DNA, the CDR3 is TGTGCCAGCAGCCCCGGGACAGGAAAGTACGAGCAGTACTTC. V and J are TRBV11-3 and TRBJ2-7; TRBD1 aligns across 8 bases. The V and J ends lost 5 bases and 4 bases, in that order; junction bases with no gene match: 7. CDR3 length equals 14 residues. Germline V gene data show CDR1 as SGHNT and CDR2 as YENEEA.

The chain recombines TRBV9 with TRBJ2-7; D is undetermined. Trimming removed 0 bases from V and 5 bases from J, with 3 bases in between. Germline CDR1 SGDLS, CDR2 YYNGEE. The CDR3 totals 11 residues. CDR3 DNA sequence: TGTGCCAGCAGCGTAGGCCACGAGCAGTACTTC. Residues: CASSVGHEQYF.

CDR3 nucleotide sequence: TGTGCCAGCAGCATAGCGGGGGGAACAGATACGCAGTATTTT. As protein: CASSIAGGTDTQYF. The chain has TRBV6-4 and TRBJ2-3; 10 bases are shared with TRBD2. The CDR3 consists of 14 residues. CDR1 and CDR2 (germline): MRHNA, SNTAGT. V lost 6 bases and J lost 3; bases outside the gene matches: 3.

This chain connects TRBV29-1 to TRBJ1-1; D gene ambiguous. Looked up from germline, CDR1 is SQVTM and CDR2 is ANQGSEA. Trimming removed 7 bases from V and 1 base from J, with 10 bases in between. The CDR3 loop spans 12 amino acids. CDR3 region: CSGEVENTEAFF. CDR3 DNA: TGCAGCGGCGAGGTGGAGAACACTGAAGCTTTCTTT. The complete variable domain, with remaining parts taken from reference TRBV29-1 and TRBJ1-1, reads SAVISQKPSRDICQRGTSLTIQCQVDSQVTMMFWYRQQPGQSLTLIATANQGSEATYESGFVIDKFPISRPNLTFSTLTVSNMSPEDSSIYLCSGEVENTEAFFGQGTRLTVV.

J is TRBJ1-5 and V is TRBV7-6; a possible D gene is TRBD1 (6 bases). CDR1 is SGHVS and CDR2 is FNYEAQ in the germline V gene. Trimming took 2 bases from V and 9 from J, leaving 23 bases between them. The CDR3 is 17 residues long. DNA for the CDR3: TGTGCCAGCAGCTTAAATCCAGGGGAGCAGAGGATATGGCCCCAGCATTTT. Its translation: CASSLNPGEQRIWPQHF.

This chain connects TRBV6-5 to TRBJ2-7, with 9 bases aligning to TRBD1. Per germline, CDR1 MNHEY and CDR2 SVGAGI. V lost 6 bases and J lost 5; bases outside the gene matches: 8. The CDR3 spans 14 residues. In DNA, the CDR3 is TGTGCCAGCAGGGATCAACAGGGGGCGAACGAGCAGTACTTC. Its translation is CASRDQQGANEQYF.

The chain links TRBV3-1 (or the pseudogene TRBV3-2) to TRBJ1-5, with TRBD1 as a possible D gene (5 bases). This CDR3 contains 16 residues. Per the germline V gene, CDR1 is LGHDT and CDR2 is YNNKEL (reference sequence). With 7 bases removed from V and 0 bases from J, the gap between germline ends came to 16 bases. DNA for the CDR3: TGTGCCAGCACACAAGGGGACCAAACTAGCAATCAGCCCCAGCATTTT. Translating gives CASTQGDQTSNQPQHF.

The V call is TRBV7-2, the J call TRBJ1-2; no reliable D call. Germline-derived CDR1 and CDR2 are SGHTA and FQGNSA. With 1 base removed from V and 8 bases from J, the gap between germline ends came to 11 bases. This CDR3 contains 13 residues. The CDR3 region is CASSLVLREGYTF. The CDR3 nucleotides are TGTGCCAGCAGCTTAGTACTGAGGGAAGGCTACACCTTC.

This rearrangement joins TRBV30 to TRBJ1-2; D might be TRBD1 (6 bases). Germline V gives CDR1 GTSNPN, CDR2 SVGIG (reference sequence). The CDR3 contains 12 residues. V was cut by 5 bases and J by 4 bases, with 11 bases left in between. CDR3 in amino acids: CAWHRDTYGYTF. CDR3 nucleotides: TGTGCCTGGCATCGGGACACCTATGGCTACACCTTC.

The CDR3 DNA is TGTGCCAGCAGTTACCTTGCGGCGGAGCAGTTCTTC. Its protein is CASSYLAAEQFF. The chain joins TRBV6-2 or TRBV6-3 to TRBJ2-1; D is undetermined. The ends were cut back, 2 bases at V and 10 bases at J, with 9 bases in the middle. Germline V gives CDR1 MNHEY, CDR2 SVGEGT. CDR3 length equals 12 residues.

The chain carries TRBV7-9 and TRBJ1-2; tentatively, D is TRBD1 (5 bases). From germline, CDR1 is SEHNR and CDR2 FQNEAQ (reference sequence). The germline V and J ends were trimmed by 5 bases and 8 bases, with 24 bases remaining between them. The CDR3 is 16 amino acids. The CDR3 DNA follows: TGTGCCAGCAGCGACCCGTCCTCCGGGACCCAAAAGGGCTACACCTTC. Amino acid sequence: CASSDPSSGTQKGYTF.

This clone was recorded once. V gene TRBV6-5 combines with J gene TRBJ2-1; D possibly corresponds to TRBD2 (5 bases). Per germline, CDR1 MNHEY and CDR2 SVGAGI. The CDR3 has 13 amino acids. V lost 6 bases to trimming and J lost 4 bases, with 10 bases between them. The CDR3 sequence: CASSYTSYNEQFF. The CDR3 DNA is TGTGCCAGCAGCTACACTAGTTACAATGAGCAGTTCTTC.